These T cell receptor beta chains were read from a single sample in a study of T cells in tumors after PD-1 blockade. This table comes from immunoSEQ multiplex PCR, and its TCRdb copy is limited to in-frame clones, with some not included. This repertoire shows some 20,000 clones, about 85% found once; its top ten account for about 25%. The material sequenced was PBMCs, taken after anti-PD-1 therapy. All receptors derive from a human donor with advanced basal cell or squamous cell carcinoma (not recorded which). Both conserved end residues are part of each CDR3. Each record gives: CDR3 protein, CDR3 DNA, V gene, J gene, clone size, D gene. The D gene is left open where the match is weak. A row's size may be missing; if present it is once, few, many or a size class.

CASSQGNYVNEQFF	TGCGCCAGCAGCCAAGGCAACTACGTCAATGAGCAGTTCTTC	TRBV4-1	TRBJ2-1	NA	NA
CASSLSVGRVNEQFF	TGTGCCAGCAGTTTATCGGTAGGCCGGGTTAATGAGCAGTTCTTC	TRBV27	TRBJ2-1	NA	NA
CASSLAGGGSFQETQYF	TGCGCCAGCAGCTTGGCCGGGGGCGGGAGTTTCCAAGAGACCCAGTACTTC	TRBV5-1	TRBJ2-5	large	NA
CASSLRTGTSHYEQYF	TGTGCCAGCAGCCTAAGAACCGGGACTAGTCACTACGAGCAGTACTTC	TRBV5-4	TRBJ2-7	NA	TRBD2
CASSLSEARGEAFF	TGCGCCAGCAGCTTGTCCGAGGCACGAGGCGAAGCTTTCTTT	TRBV5-1	TRBJ1-1	NA	NA
CASSTNPGTGDTQYF	TGTGCCAGCAGCACCAATCCGGGGACCGGGGATACGCAGTATTTT	TRBV9	TRBJ2-3	NA	NA
CASSLDRVDEQFF	TGTGCCAGCAGCTTGGACAGGGTCGATGAGCAGTTCTTC	TRBV5-6	TRBJ2-1	NA	NA
CASSLQGGGEQYF	TGTGCCAGCAGCTTACAAGGGGGCGGCGAGCAGTACTTC	TRBV7-3	TRBJ2-7	NA	TRBD1
CASIDRRTGGGTGELFF	TGTGCCAGTATCGATAGGAGGACAGGGGGAGGCACCGGGGAGCTGTTTTTT	TRBV19	TRBJ2-2	once	TRBD1
CASSPTESGYTEAFF	TGTGCCAGCAGTCCGACAGAAAGTGGTTACACTGAAGCTTTCTTT	TRBV27	TRBJ1-1	medium-sized	NA
CASSLGFYEQYF	TGTGCCAGCAGCTTGGGCTTCTACGAGCAGTACTTC	TRBV5-6	TRBJ2-7	NA	NA
CASSQAARGTGELFF	TGTGCCAGCAGCCAAGCGGCCCGGGGAACCGGGGAGCTGTTTTTT	TRBV11-1	TRBJ2-2	NA	NA
CASSFGANTGELFF	TGTGCCAGCAGCTTCGGGGCGAACACCGGGGAGCTGTTTTTT	TRBV7-9	TRBJ2-2	NA	NA
CASSPHGGQGTEAFF	TGTGCCAGCTCACCACACGGGGGGCAGGGTACTGAAGCTTTCTTT	TRBV18	TRBJ1-1	NA	NA
CASQTGTGGTGELFF	TGCGCCAGCCAGACCGGGACAGGGGGCACCGGGGAGCTGTTTTTT	TRBV5-1	TRBJ2-2	NA	TRBD1
CASSREETQYF	TGTGCCAGCAGCCGCGAGGAGACCCAGTACTTC	TRBV5-6	TRBJ2-5	NA	NA
CASSASGGSGTEAFF	TGTGCCAGCAGCGCATCTGGGGGGTCCGGCACTGAAGCTTTCTTT	TRBV9	TRBJ1-1	NA	NA
CASSQASVNEQFF	TGTGCCAGCAGCCAAGCCAGTGTTAACGAGCAGTTCTTC	TRBV3-1/TRBV3-2	TRBJ2-1	NA	NA
CASSLEGDQETQYF	TGTGCCAGCAGCTTGGAAGGGGACCAAGAGACCCAGTACTTC	TRBV5-4	TRBJ2-5	NA	NA
CASSQLGQELRSGYTF	TGTGCCAGCAGCCAACTGGGACAGGAACTACGAAGCGGCTACACCTTC	TRBV14	TRBJ1-2	NA	TRBD1
CASSLGGPGEAFF	TGTGCCAGCAGCTTGGGAGGACCGGGTGAAGCTTTCTTT	TRBV5-6	TRBJ1-1	NA	NA
CASSYSRQPQHF	TGTGCCAGCAGTTACTCGCGGCAGCCCCAGCATTTT	TRBV6-2/TRBV6-3	TRBJ1-5	NA	NA
CASSSKSGRAADTQYF	TGTGCCAGCAGCTCGAAAAGCGGGAGGGCCGCAGATACGCAGTATTTT	TRBV11-3	TRBJ2-3	few	TRBD2
CASSPKGTGIEQYF	TGTGCCAGCTCTCCTAAAGGGACAGGGATCGAGCAGTACTTC	TRBV18	TRBJ2-7	NA	TRBD1
CSASPSRSLTEQYF	TGCAGTGCTAGTCCCTCACGTAGTTTGACCGAGCAGTACTTC	TRBV20-1	TRBJ2-7	medium-sized	NA
CASSPGWNTGELFF	TGTGCCAGTAGTCCCGGATGGAACACCGGGGAGCTGTTTTTT	TRBV19	TRBJ2-2	NA	NA